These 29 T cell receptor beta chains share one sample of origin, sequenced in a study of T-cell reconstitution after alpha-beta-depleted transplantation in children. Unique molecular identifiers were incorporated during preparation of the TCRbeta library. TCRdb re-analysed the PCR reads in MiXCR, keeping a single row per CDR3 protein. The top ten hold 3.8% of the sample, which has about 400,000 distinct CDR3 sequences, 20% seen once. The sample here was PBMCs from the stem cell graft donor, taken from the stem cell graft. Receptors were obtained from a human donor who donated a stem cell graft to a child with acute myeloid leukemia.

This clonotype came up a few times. CDR3 loop: CATSDRDRSYNEQFF. The CDR3 region has the DNA TGTGCCACCAGTGACAGGGACAGGTCGTACAATGAGCAGTTCTTC. The chain has TRBV24-1 and TRBJ2-1, with 8 bases lining up with TRBD1. The CDR3 length is 15 residues. The junction had 5 bases not matched to a gene; V was cut back by 4 bases and J by 4 bases. CDR1 KGHDR and CDR2 SFDVKD come from the germline V gene.

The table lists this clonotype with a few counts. CDR3 DNA: TGTGCCAGCAGCCCACATTTATTCTCCGGAATGAACACTGAAGCTTTCTTT. Protein sequence: CASSPHLFSGMNTEAFF. The chain uses TRBV11-1 and TRBJ1-1; D remains unclear. The V end lost 5 bases, the J end lost 0 bases, and 19 bases lay between the germline ends. The CDR3 is 17 residues long. Germline values: CDR1 SGHAT, CDR2 FQDESV (reference sequence).

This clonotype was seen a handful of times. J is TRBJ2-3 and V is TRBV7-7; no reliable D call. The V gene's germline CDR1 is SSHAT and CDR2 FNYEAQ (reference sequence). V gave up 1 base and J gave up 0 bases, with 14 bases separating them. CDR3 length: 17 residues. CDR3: CASSLGGSSSSTDTQYF. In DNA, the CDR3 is TGTGCCAGCAGCTTAGGCGGAAGTTCTTCTAGCACAGATACGCAGTATTTT.

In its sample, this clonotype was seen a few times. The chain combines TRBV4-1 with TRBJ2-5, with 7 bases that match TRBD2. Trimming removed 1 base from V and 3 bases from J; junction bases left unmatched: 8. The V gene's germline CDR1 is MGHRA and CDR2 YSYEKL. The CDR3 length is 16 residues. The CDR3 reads CASSQGGGSGEETQYF. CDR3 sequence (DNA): TGCGCCAGCAGCCAAGGAGGCGGGAGTGGCGAAGAGACCCAGTACTTC.

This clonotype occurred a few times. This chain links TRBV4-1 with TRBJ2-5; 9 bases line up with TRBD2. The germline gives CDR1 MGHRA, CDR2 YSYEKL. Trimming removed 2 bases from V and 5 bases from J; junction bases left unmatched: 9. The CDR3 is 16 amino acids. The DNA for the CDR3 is TGCGCCAGCAGCCAACCCTTAGCGGGGGTGGAGGAGACCCAGTACTTC. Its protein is CASSQPLAGVEETQYF.

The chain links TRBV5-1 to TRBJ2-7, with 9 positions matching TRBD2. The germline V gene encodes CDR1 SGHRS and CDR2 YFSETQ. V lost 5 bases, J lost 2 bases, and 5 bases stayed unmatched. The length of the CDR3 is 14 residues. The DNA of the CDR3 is TGCGCCAGCAGGTTTAGCGGGAGTACCTACGAGCAGTACTTC. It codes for CASRFSGSTYEQYF. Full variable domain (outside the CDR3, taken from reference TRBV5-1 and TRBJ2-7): KAGVTQTPRYLIKTRGQQVTLSCSPISGHRSVSWYQQTPGQGLQFLFEYFSETQRNKGNFPGRFSGRQFSNSRSEMNVSTLELGDSALYLCASRFSGSTYEQYFGPGTRLTVT.

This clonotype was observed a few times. This CDR3 reads CASSWWSSGAYNEQFF. The CDR3, as DNA: TGCGCCAGCAGCTGGTGGTCTAGCGGAGCCTACAATGAGCAGTTCTTC. The rearrangement links TRBV5-1 to TRBJ2-1; TRBD2 agrees at 7 bases. V was pared by 3 bases and J by 2 bases, with 8 bases of the junction left unmatched. In germline, CDR1 is SGHRS, CDR2 YFSETQ. The CDR3 contains 16 residues.

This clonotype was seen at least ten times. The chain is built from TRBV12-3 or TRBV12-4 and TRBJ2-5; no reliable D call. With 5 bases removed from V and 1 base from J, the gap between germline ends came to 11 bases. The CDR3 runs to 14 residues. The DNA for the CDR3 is TGTGCCAGCAGTCGAGGTTTACCCCAAGAGACCCAGTACTTC. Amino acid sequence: CASSRGLPQETQYF.

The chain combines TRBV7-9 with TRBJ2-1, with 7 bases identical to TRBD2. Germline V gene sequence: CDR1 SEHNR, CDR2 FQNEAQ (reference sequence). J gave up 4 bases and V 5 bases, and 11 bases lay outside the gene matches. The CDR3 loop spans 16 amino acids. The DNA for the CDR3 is TGTGCCAGCAGCAATGAGCGGGACTGGCAATACAATGAGCAGTTCTTC. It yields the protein CASSNERDWQYNEQFF. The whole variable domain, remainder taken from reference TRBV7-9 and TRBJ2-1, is DTGVSQNPRHKITKRGQNVTFRCDPISEHNRLYWYRQTLGQGPEFLTYFQNEAQLEKSRLLSDRFSAERPKGSFSTLEIQRTEQGDSAMYLCASSNERDWQYNEQFFGPGTRLTVL.

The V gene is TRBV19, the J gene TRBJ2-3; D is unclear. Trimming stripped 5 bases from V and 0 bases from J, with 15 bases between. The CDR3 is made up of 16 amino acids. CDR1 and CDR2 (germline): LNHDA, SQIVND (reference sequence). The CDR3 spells CASSYSRTSSTDTQYF. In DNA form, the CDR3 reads TGTGCCAGTAGTTATTCCCGAACCTCTAGCACAGATACGCAGTATTTT.

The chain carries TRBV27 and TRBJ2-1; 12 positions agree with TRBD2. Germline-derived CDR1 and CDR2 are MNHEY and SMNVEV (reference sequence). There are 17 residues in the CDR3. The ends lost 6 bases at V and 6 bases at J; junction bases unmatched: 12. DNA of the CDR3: TGTGCCAGCAGGCAGCGGACTAGCGGGATAATTCCCAATGAGCAGTTCTTC. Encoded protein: CASRQRTSGIIPNEQFF.

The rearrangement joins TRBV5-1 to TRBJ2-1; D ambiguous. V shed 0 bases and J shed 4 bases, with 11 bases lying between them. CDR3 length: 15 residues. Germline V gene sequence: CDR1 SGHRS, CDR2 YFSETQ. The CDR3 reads CASSLEGPRYNEQFF. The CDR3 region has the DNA TGCGCCAGCAGCTTGGAGGGTCCTAGATACAATGAGCAGTTCTTC. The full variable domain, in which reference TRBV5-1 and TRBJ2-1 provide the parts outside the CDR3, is KAGVTQTPRYLIKTRGQQVTLSCSPISGHRSVSWYQQTPGQGLQFLFEYFSETQRNKGNFPGRFSGRQFSNSRSEMNVSTLELGDSALYLCASSLEGPRYNEQFFGPGTRLTVL.

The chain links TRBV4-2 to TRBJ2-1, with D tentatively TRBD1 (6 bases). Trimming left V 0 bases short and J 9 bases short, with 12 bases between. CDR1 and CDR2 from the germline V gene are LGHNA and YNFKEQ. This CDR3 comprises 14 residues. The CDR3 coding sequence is TGTGCCAGCAGCCAAGATAGAGACAGGACTGAGCAGTTCTTC. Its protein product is CASSQDRDRTEQFF.

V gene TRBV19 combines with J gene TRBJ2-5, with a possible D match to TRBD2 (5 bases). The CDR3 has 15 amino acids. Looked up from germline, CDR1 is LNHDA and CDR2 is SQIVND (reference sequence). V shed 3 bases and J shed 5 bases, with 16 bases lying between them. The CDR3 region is CASSMGSRTYETQYF. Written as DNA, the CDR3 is TGTGCCAGTAGTATGGGGAGCAGGACGTACGAGACCCAGTACTTC. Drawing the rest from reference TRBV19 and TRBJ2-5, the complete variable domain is DGGITQSPKYLFRKEGQNVTLSCEQNLNHDAMYWYRQDPGQGLRLIYYSQIVNDFQKGDIAEGYSVSREKKESFPLTVTSAQKNPTAFYLCASSMGSRTYETQYFGPGTRLLVL.

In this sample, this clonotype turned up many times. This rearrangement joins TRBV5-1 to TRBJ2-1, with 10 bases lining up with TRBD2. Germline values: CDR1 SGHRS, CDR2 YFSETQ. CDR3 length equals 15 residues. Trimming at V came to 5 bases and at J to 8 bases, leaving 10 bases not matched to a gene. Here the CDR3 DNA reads TGCGCCAGCAGTGTACTAGCGGGACCTATGTATGAGCAGTTCTTC. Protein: CASSVLAGPMYEQFF.

CDR3 in amino acids: CASSQSRQGGYTGELFF. The CDR3 DNA is TGTGCCAGCAGCCAGAGTAGACAGGGGGGATACACCGGGGAGCTGTTTTTT. The chain employs TRBV4-2 and TRBJ2-2; the match to TRBD1 covers 9 bases. Per germline, CDR1 LGHNA and CDR2 YNFKEQ. J was trimmed by 3 bases and V by 3 bases; bases with no gene match: 8. CDR3 length: 17 residues.

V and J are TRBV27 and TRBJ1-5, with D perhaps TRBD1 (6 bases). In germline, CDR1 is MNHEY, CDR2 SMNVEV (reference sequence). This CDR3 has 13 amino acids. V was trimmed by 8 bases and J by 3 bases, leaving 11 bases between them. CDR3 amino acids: CASRRTDNQPQHF. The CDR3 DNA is TGTGCCAGCCGACGGACAGACAATCAGCCCCAGCATTTT.

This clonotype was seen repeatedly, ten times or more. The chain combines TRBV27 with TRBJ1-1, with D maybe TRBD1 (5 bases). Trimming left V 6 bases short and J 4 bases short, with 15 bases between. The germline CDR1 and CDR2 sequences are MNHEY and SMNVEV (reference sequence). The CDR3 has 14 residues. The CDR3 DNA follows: TGTGCCAGCAGGTCCTTAAATGGGGGCACTGAAGCTTTCTTT. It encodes CASRSLNGGTEAFF.

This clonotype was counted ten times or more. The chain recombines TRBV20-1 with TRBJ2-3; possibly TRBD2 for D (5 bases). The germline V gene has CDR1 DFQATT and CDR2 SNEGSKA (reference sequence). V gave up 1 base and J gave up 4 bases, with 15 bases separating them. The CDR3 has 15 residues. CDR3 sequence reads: CSARGGEPRADTQYF. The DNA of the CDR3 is TGCAGTGCTAGAGGGGGAGAGCCAAGGGCAGATACGCAGTATTTT.

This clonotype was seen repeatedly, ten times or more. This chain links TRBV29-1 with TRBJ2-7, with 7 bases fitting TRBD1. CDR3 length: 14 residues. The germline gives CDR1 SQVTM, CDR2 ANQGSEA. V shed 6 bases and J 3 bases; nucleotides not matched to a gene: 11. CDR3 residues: CSVARQGRGYEQYF. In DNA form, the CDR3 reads TGCAGCGTAGCACGACAGGGAAGGGGCTACGAGCAGTACTTC.

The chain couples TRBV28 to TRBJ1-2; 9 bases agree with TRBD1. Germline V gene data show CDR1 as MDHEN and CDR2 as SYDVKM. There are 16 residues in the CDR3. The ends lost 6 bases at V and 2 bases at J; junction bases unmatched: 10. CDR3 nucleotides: TGTGCCAGCAGAGATGGGACAGGGCATTTGAACTATGGCTACACCTTC. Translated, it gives CASRDGTGHLNYGYTF.

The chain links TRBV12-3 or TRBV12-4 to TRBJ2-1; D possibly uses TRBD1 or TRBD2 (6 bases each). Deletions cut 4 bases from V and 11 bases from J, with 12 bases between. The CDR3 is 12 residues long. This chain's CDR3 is CASSSLGGQQFF. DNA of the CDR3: TGTGCCAGCAGTTCCCTAGGGGGGCAGCAGTTCTTC.

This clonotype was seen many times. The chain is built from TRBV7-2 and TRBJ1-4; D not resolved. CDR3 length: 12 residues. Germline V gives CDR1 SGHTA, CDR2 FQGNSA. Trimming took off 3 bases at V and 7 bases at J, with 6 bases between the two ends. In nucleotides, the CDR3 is TGTGCCAGCAGCTTGCCGGGTGAAAAACTGTTTTTT. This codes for CASSLPGEKLFF.

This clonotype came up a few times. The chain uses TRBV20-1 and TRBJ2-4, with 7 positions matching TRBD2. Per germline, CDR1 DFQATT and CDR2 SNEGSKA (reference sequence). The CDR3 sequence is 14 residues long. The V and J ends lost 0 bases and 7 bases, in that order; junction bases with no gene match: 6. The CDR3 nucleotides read TGCAGTGCTAGAGATGAACTAGCGACCAACATTCAGTACTTC. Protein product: CSARDELATNIQYF.

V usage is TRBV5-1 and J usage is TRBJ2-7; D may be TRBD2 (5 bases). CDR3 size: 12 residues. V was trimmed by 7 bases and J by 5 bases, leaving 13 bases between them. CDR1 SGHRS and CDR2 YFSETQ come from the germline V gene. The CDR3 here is CASAATRDEQYF. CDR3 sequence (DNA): TGCGCCAGCGCGGCTACTAGGGACGAGCAGTACTTC.

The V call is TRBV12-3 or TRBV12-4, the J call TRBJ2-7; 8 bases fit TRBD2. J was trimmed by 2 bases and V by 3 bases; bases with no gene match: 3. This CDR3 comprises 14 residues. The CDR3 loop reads CASSFSGNPYEQYF. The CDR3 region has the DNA TGTGCCAGCAGTTTTAGCGGGAACCCCTACGAGCAGTACTTC.

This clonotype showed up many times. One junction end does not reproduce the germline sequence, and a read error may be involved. The CDR3, as DNA: TGCGGTTGCATCCGGACAGGCCAAGAGACCCAGTACTTC. Its protein is CGCIRTGQETQYF. The chain links TRBV12-3 or TRBV12-4 to TRBJ2-5; 7 positions agree with TRBD1. The CDR3 consists of 13 residues.

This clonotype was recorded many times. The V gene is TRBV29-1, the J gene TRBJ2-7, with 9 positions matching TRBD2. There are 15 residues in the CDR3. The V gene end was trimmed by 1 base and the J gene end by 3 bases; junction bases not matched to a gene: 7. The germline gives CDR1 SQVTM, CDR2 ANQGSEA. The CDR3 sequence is CSVEGPAGGSYEQYF. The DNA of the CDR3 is TGCAGCGTTGAAGGGCCAGCGGGAGGTAGCTACGAGCAGTACTTC.

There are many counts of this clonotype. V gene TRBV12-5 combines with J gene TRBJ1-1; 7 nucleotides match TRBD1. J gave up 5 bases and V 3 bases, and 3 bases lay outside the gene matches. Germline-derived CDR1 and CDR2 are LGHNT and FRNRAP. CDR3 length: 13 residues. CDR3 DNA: TGTGCTAGTGGTTTCTCAGGGGGGACTGAAGCTTTCTTT. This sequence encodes CASGFSGGTEAFF.